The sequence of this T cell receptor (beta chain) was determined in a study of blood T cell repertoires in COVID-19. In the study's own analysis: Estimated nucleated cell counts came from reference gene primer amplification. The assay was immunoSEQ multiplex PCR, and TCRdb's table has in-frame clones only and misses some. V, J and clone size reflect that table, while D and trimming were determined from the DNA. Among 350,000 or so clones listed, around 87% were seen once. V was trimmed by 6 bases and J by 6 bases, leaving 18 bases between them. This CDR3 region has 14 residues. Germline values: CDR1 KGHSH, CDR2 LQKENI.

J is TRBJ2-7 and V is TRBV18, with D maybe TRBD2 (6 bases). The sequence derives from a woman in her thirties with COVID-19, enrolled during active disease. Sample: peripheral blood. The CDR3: CASSSGTPRGEQYF. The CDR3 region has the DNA TGTGCCAGCTCGTCCGGGACCCCGCGGGGCGAGCAGTACTTC.